This section outlines one T cell receptor beta chain sequence together with its context. This clone was picked up many times. Its binding antigen is unknown. Per-base quality was not reported, and no clone a single base away is much larger than it. This specimen includes other DNA sequences encoding the same CDR3. Using the deep immunoSEQ assay, TCR CDR3 regions were amplified from genomic DNA by multiplex PCR. Extracted genomic DNA from each cell subset was spread evenly across all wells of several immunoSEQ 96-well plates, with each plate serving as a replicate. For sorted subsets, each replicate PCR was loaded with around 200 ng genomic DNA, equivalent to 25,000 to 30,000 T cell genomes. The purified libraries were quantified using a Qubit 3.0 fluorometer, sized with a Bioanalyzer 2100, and then quantified again using the KAPA Library Quantification kit. Every immunoSEQ 96-well plate was sequenced on a separate single-read 150-cycle Illumina NextSeq 550 flow cell. The study's own analysis went as follows. Because the immunoSEQ output included only junctional sequences and no quality scores, the filtering could not be the same as the filtering used for full-length reads. To assign V/J genes and CDR3, sequences were annotated using PyIR, a Python wrapper for IgBLAST v1.9, with IMGT germline references. Any read was removed if the V/J assignment was weak (E-value above 1e-6), the CDR3 was missing, or the read contained stop codons, out-of-frame junctions, or ambiguous translated residues. A V3J clonotype was defined by an identical inferred V gene, J gene, and CDR3 amino acid sequence. Percentage overlap between repertoires was calculated by dividing the number of shared unique clonotypes by the size of the smaller repertoire. Three approaches were used to assess repertoire richness: RTK rarefaction, the Chao1 estimator, and Recon v2.1 estimates of unobserved clonotypes. OLGA was used to compute generation probabilities for all TCRbeta clonotypes that the gDNA method yielded from a handful of donors. Here the immuneACCESS table is served through TCRdb, limited to in-frame sequences with V and J called. Missing clones are a known gap in these copies; in checked studies unresolved V genes cover under half, and the rest lacks a known reason. V and J calls and clone size are given by that table; D and trimming were obtained from the DNA. For this sample the table gives some 900,000 clones, of which more than 75% were detected only once. About 1.5% of the sample is in the top ten clones.

The data were obtained in a study of shared clonotypes between healthy human individuals (TCRdb year 2020). About the investigation overall: A few men and two women, aged 18 to 49 years, made up the cohort. For each donor, CD4 naive and CD4 memory were each run on three plates, CD8 naive on two plates, and CD8 memory on one plate. To estimate repertoire size and how much clonotypes are shared between individuals, the study performed deep sequencing of blood TCR repertoires from a few healthy adults. To increase sequencing depth and limit assay-specific biases, TCR repertoire library preparation and sequencing were carried out by different laboratories using diverse techniques. Each donor's leukapheresis produced roughly between roughly 0.85 and 10 billion PBMCs.

The paper as a whole reports these results and caveats: Sampling was restricted to blood, and TCR repertoires in tissue are likely to differ from TCR repertoires in blood. Pairwise subsampling indicated that sequencing depth was expected to affect the degree of clonotype sharing among donors. Because the study included a small number of donors, the genetic and exposure-history diversity represented was limited. Roughly 5.2% of naive CD4, 3.5% of naive CD8, 2% to 2.5% of memory CD4, and roughly 0.4% of memory CD8 clonotypes were shared across four donors. Larger estimated clonotype richness was generally found for naive subsets than for memory subsets. Rarefaction of sorted-subset datasets indicated incomplete sequencing despite the large sequencing depth. Compared with non-shared clonotypes, clonotypes shared by all four sorted-subset donors had higher generation probabilities.

Donors were healthy HIV-negative adults with no recently reported acute infections or vaccinations. Every donor was a Caucasian adult residing in Nashville, Tennessee, USA. Magnetic negative selection was used to enrich CD4+ T cells, after which naive cells were positively selected on CD45RA and the negative fraction became the memory subset. Blood was collected by leukapheresis, and PBMCs were isolated by Ficoll-Histopaque density gradient centrifugation and then cryopreserved in liquid nitrogen vapor phase. Analytical flow cytometry was used to check the purity and quantity of each magnetically sorted T cell population. Each sorted fraction had its genomic DNA isolated and then quantified by UV absorbance on a Nanodrop 2000c. Deletion took 0 bases off V and 7 bases off J, with a span of 7 bases between the germline ends. CDR1 and CDR2 are read off the germline V gene (reference sequence) as WNHNN and SYGVQD. There are 13 amino acids in the CDR3, from cysteine to phenylalanine inclusive. CDR3 DNA only is kept here, 39 bases in frame from base 1.

This TCR was sampled from a man in his late teens or twenties in good health. This receptor chain uses TRBV10-1 and TRBJ2-1, with the D gene not confidently named. The sequenced sample consisted of memory CD4+ T cells sorted from blood. The meaning of the sample's cell subset or site label: CD45RA-negative fraction. The CDR3 region reads CASSESNRNEQFF. The nucleotide sequence is given as TGCGCCAGCAGTGAGTCGAACCGGAATGAGCAGTTCTTC.